These T cell receptor beta chains were read from a single sample in a study of CD8+ T cells in alopecia areata. Clones were sequenced by immunoSEQ multiplex PCR, and TCRdb holds only the in-frame ones, with some missing. Of roughly 97,000 clones in the sample, more than 35% were seen once. The sample was CD4+ T cells sorted from blood. The receptors originated from a human donor with alopecia areata. The CDR3 runs from the conserved cysteine through the conserved F or W. The D gene is left open where the match is weak. Rows may omit the clone size; those that give it use once, few, many or a size class.

-,few,TRBV29-1,TRBJ2-1,CSVEKAGKSYNEQFF,TGCAGCGTGGAGAAGGCAGGGAAATCCTACAATGAGCAGTTCTTC
TRBD2,-,TRBV20-1,TRBJ2-1,CSARDYSEQFF,TGCAGTGCGAGGGACTATAGTGAGCAGTTCTTC
-,-,TRBV2,TRBJ1-5,CASSDRGGAAQHF,TGTGCCAGCAGTGACAGGGGTGGTGCGGCCCAGCATTTT
-,-,TRBV28,TRBJ2-2,CASGGQGTGELFF,TGTGCCAGCGGGGGGCAGGGAACCGGGGAGCTGTTTTTT
-,-,TRBV30,TRBJ2-7,CAWLIDNRYEQYF,TGTGCCTGGCTGATCGATAACCGCTACGAGCAGTACTTC
TRBD1,few,TRBV29-1,TRBJ2-7,CSVVLIAGQGSYEQYF,TGCAGCGTTGTTCTAATCGCGGGACAGGGATCCTACGAGCAGTACTTC
TRBD1,-,TRBV5-1,TRBJ2-7,CASSFTGATPYEQYF,TGCGCCAGCAGCTTTACAGGGGCAACCCCCTACGAGCAGTACTTC
TRBD2,-,TRBV9,TRBJ2-3,CASSVSSGRASDTQYF,TGTGCCAGCAGCGTCAGTAGCGGGAGGGCGTCCGATACGCAGTATTTT
TRBD2,few,TRBV7-2,TRBJ2-5,CASSLSLAGALWETQYF,TGTGCCAGCAGCTTATCTCTAGCGGGGGCCCTATGGGAGACCCAGTACTTC
-,-,TRBV29-1,TRBJ2-1,CSVDRGRGEQFF,TGCAGCGTTGATCGGGGGCGGGGTGAGCAGTTCTTC
TRBD2,-,TRBV4-3,TRBJ2-3,CASSQDPGSGGTDTQYF,TGCGCCAGCAGCCAAGACCCCGGCAGCGGGGGCACAGATACGCAGTATTTT
-,few,TRBV7-2,TRBJ1-6,CASSTGRRVNSPLHF,TGTGCCAGCAGCACGGGACGCCGGGTAAATTCACCCCTCCACTTT
-,few,TRBV15,TRBJ2-3,CATSRGTRTDTQYF,TGTGCCACCAGCAGGGGGACACGCACAGATACGCAGTATTTT
TRBD1,few,TRBV5-4,TRBJ1-2,CASSPIGQDYGYTF,TGTGCCAGCAGCCCCATTGGACAGGACTATGGCTACACCTTC
TRBD1,few,TRBV14,TRBJ2-1,CASSPWDRGLNEQFF,TGTGCCAGCAGCCCCTGGGACAGGGGGCTTAATGAGCAGTTCTTC
TRBD1,few,TRBV5-1,TRBJ2-5,CASSVDRGETQYF,TGCGCCAGCAGCGTGGACAGGGGGGAGACCCAGTACTTC
TRBD1,-,TRBV5-1,TRBJ2-7,CASSLGDRGTYEQYF,TGCGCCAGCAGCTTGGGAGACAGGGGAACATACGAGCAGTACTTC
-,-,TRBV18,TRBJ2-7,CASSPNYEQYF,TGTGCCAGCTCACCAAACTACGAGCAGTACTTC
-,-,TRBV6-1,TRBJ2-1,CASSVDYDNEQFF,TGTGCCAGCAGTGTTGACTATGACAATGAGCAGTTCTTC
-,-,TRBV29-1,TRBJ2-1,CSVVLGANYNEQFF,TGCAGCGTTGTACTGGGGGCAAACTACAATGAGCAGTTCTTC
-,-,TRBV30,TRBJ1-1,CAWSVRSGLRNTEAFF,TGTGCCTGGAGTGTAAGATCGGGGTTACGGAACACTGAAGCTTTCTTT
TRBD2,-,TRBV27,TRBJ2-1,CASSFVVGRGGFEQFF,TGTGCCAGCAGTTTCGTCGTCGGGCGGGGGGGCTTTGAGCAGTTCTTC
-,-,TRBV5-4,TRBJ2-7,CASSLRSSSYEQYF,TGTGCCAGCAGCTTGAGGAGTAGCTCCTACGAGCAGTACTTC
TRBD2,few,TRBV18,TRBJ2-1,CASSPLSGGLSYNEQFF,TGTGCCAGCTCACCACTTAGCGGGGGGCTCTCCTACAATGAGCAGTTCTTC
TRBD2,-,TRBV4-1,TRBJ2-1,CASSQKTLIAGSNEQFF,TGCGCCAGCAGCCAAAAAACCCTGATAGCGGGGTCCAATGAGCAGTTCTTC
-,-,TRBV4-1,TRBJ2-1,CASSQEKGPPFDEQFF,TGCGCCAGCAGCCAAGAAAAAGGACCTCCCTTCGATGAGCAGTTCTTC
-,-,TRBV2,TRBJ2-2,CASRAYRGGPNTGELFF,TGTGCCAGCAGGGCTTACCGCGGGGGCCCTAACACCGGGGAGCTGTTTTTT
-,-,TRBV5-1,TRBJ2-1,CASSLDPRSNEQFF,TGCGCCAGCAGCCTGGACCCCCGGTCAAATGAGCAGTTCTTC
TRBD1,-,TRBV29-1,TRBJ2-2,CSAGTGANTGELFF,TGCAGCGCCGGGACAGGGGCGAACACCGGGGAGCTGTTTTTT
-,-,TRBV7-2,TRBJ2-1,CASSFAIMSEQFF,TGTGCCAGCAGCTTCGCTATTATGAGTGAGCAGTTCTTC
-,once,TRBV7-3,TRBJ1-6,CASSLNAGNSPLHF,TGTGCCAGCAGCTTAAATGCGGGGAATTCACCCCTCCACTTT
-,-,TRBV15,TRBJ2-7,CATSREITAYEQYF,TGTGCCACCAGCAGAGAAATAACAGCTTACGAGCAGTACTTC
TRBD1,-,TRBV30,TRBJ2-5,CAWDQGDGETQYF,TGTGCTTGGGATCAGGGGGACGGAGAGACCCAGTACTTC
TRBD1,-,TRBV27,TRBJ1-1,CASSFGTGWRAFF,TGTGCCAGCAGTTTCGGGACAGGGTGGCGAGCTTTCTTT
-,-,TRBV7-2,TRBJ2-7,CASNTGAGMSEQYF,TGTGCCAGCAACACCGGCGCGGGGATGAGCGAGCAGTACTTC
-,-,TRBV9,TRBJ2-5,CASSVSGETQYF,TGTGCCAGCAGCGTGAGTGGGGAGACCCAGTACTTC
-,-,TRBV5-1,TRBJ2-6,CASSLAASGANVLTF,TGCGCCAGCAGCTTGGCCGCCTCTGGGGCCAACGTCCTGACTTTC
TRBD2,-,TRBV2,TRBJ2-7,CASSRLAGASYEQYF,TGTGCCAGCAGCCGACTAGCGGGAGCCTCCTACGAGCAGTACTTC
-,-,TRBV28,TRBJ2-1,CASRHDISSYNEQFF,TGTGCCAGCAGGCACGACATAAGCTCCTACAATGAGCAGTTCTTC
-,few,TRBV7-2,TRBJ1-6,CASSFEYSPLHF,TGTGCCAGCAGCTTCGAATATTCACCCCTCCACTTT
-,-,TRBV7-2,TRBJ2-3,CASSFQTSTDTQYF,TGTGCCAGCAGCTTCCAGACTAGCACAGATACGCAGTATTTT
-,-,TRBV9,TRBJ2-2,CASSVDLFVTGELFF,TGTGCCAGCAGCGTAGACTTATTCGTCACCGGGGAGCTGTTTTTT
TRBD2,-,TRBV7-9,TRBJ2-7,CASSFALAGGSVWTNEQYF,TGTGCCAGCAGCTTTGCGCTAGCGGGAGGTAGTGTCTGGACAAACGAGCAGTACTTC
-,few,TRBV7-2,TRBJ2-7,CASSFSRFGSSYEQYF,TGTGCCAGCAGCTTTTCAAGGTTCGGGAGCTCCTACGAGCAGTACTTC
-,few,TRBV7-9,TRBJ2-7,CASSTTGGYEQYF,TGTGCCAGCAGCACGACTGGGGGCTACGAGCAGTACTTC
TRBD1,few,TRBV28,TRBJ2-7,CASSVDRVHEQYF,TGTGCCAGCAGCGTCGACAGGGTCCACGAGCAGTACTTC
-,-,TRBV18,TRBJ2-7,CASSFPAAVNEQYF,TGTGCCAGCTCATTTCCCGCGGCCGTCAACGAGCAGTACTTC
-,few,TRBV30,TRBJ2-7,CAWSSSRFGEQYF,TGTGCCTGGAGTTCCTCTCGTTTCGGCGAGCAGTACTTC